This T cell receptor (beta chain) was documented in a study of CD8+CD57+ T cells in acquired aplastic anemia. This clonotype was recorded many times. The study profiled TCR beta VDJ and CDR3 using genomic DNA as template. TCRdb re-derived calls from the reads in MiXCR, one entry per CDR3 protein. This sample has approximately 99,000 distinct CDR3 sequences; around half occur once, and the top ten carry around a third. This CDR3 spans 13 amino acids. V was pared by 8 bases and J by 4 bases, with 12 bases between. The V gene is TRBV12-3 or TRBV12-4, the J gene TRBJ1-3; no definite D call. The sequence came from a human donor in good health, serving as a control. The sequenced sample consisted of sorted CD4+, CD8+, or CD8+CD57+ T cells (not recorded which) from PBMCs. In DNA, the CDR3 is TGTGCCAGCGGCCCCGGGTACGGAAACACCATATATTTT. Translating it yields CASGPGYGNTIYF.